This T cell receptor (beta chain) was sequenced in a study of blood T cell repertoires in COVID-19. Data came from immunoSEQ multiplex PCR; TCRdb stores just in-frame clones and leaves some out. Here the sample spans 35,000 to 45,000 clones, about 70% being singletons. The CDR3 is 14 residues long. From germline, CDR1 is SGHRS and CDR2 YFSETQ. In regard to this clone: Sequence at one end of the junction differs from germline and may be a read error.

V and J are TRBV5-1 and TRBJ2-3; TRBD2 aligns across 15 bases. The sample comprised peripheral blood. The origin of this receptor is a man aged 65 to 85 with active or convalescent COVID-19. CDR3 nucleotide sequence: TGCGCCAGCAGCGCCGGGACTAGCGGGGGGACCCGGCATTTT. Translating it yields CASSAGTSGGTRHF.